These 22 T cell receptor beta chains originate from one sample sequenced in a study of blood T cell repertoires in COVID-19. The repertoire was sequenced with immunoSEQ multiplex PCR; TCRdb's copy has only in-frame clones and lacks some. The sample includes more than 150,000 clones, more than 75% of them seen just once. The sequenced sample was PBMCs or T cells enriched from blood (not recorded which). Receptors originate from a man aged 55 to 69 who had been exposed to COVID-19.

The V call is TRBV4-2, the J call TRBJ2-1; perhaps TRBD2 as D (5 bases). This CDR3 comprises 19 residues. Germline V CDR1 and CDR2: LGHNA, YNFKEQ. Trimming removed 3 bases from V and 0 bases from J, with 21 bases in between. The CDR3 DNA is TGTGCCAGCAGCCAGCATGGAGGTGGCGCCCACAGCTCCTACAATGAGCAGTTCTTC. Translated, it gives CASSQHGGGAHSSYNEQFF.

The CDR3 sequence is CASSPRVAGVEQFF. The CDR3 bases are TGTGCCAGCAGCCCCCGGGTGGCGGGAGTTGAGCAGTTCTTC. The J gene is TRBJ2-1, the V gene TRBV6-6; TRBD2 matches at 7 bases. The CDR3 sequence is 14 residues long. Per the germline V gene, CDR1 is MNHNY and CDR2 is SVGAGI (reference sequence). With V trimmed by 6 bases and J by 9 bases, 11 bases remained unmatched.

V gene TRBV7-9 combines with J gene TRBJ2-2; TRBD1 is a possible D gene (6 bases). The CDR3 covers 15 residues. Per the germline V gene, CDR1 is SEHNR and CDR2 is FQNEAQ (reference sequence). The germline V and J ends were trimmed by 5 bases and 2 bases, with 12 bases remaining between them. CDR3 coding DNA: TGTGCCAGCAGCCCCAGGGGTCTCAACACCGGGGAGCTGTTTTTT. The encoded protein is CASSPRGLNTGELFF.

The sample holds one count of this clone. The chain has TRBV5-1 and TRBJ2-5, with D possibly TRBD2 on 5 matching bases. The CDR3 sequence is 17 residues long. Trimming shortened V by 4 bases and J by 2 bases, and 21 bases separated the two germline ends. In germline, CDR1 is SGHRS, CDR2 YFSETQ. The CDR3 DNA is TGCGCCAGCAGCCCTGCGGCCGGAAGCGGAACTCAAGAGACCCAGTACTTC. Translated: CASSPAAGSGTQETQYF.

V usage is TRBV25-1 and J usage is TRBJ1-1; a weak D match, TRBD1 (6 bases). There are 15 residues in the CDR3. Germline V gives CDR1 MGHDK, CDR2 SYGVNS. The germline V and J ends were trimmed by 1 base and 0 bases, with 9 bases remaining between them. The CDR3 coding sequence is TGTGCCAGCAGTGAATGGACAGCCCTGAACACTGAAGCTTTCTTT. Protein: CASSEWTALNTEAFF.

The rearrangement uses TRBV27 and TRBJ2-7, with 7 bases that match TRBD1. The germline V gene encodes CDR1 MNHEY and CDR2 SMNVEV (reference sequence). The V gene end was trimmed by 5 bases and the J gene end by 5 bases; junction bases not matched to a gene: 12. CDR3 size: 15 residues. The CDR3 sequence: CASSHPGQTGHEQYF. CDR3 nucleotide sequence: TGTGCCAGCAGTCACCCGGGACAGACTGGGCACGAGCAGTACTTC.

The chain joins TRBV5-4 to TRBJ2-2; D uncertain. The germline V and J ends were trimmed by 4 bases and 6 bases, with 13 bases remaining between them. CDR1 and CDR2 (germline): SGHNT, YYREEE (reference sequence). This CDR3 is 14 amino acids long. CDR3 sequence (DNA): TGTGCCAGCAGCCTCCGCGGCGTCTCCGGGGAGCTGTTTTTT. Translation: CASSLRGVSGELFF. The full variable domain, in which reference TRBV5-4 and TRBJ2-2 provide the parts outside the CDR3, is ETGVTQSPTHLIKTRGQQVTLRCSSQSGHNTVSWYQQALGQGPQFIFQYYREEENGRGNFPPRFSGLQFPNYSSELNVNALELDDSALYLCASSLRGVSGELFFGEGSRLTVL.

V usage is TRBV7-9 and J usage is TRBJ1-2; a weak D match, TRBD1 (6 bases). The germline V and J ends were trimmed by 5 bases and 8 bases, with 18 bases remaining between them. Germline CDR1 SEHNR, CDR2 FQNEAQ (reference sequence). CDR3 size: 14 residues. For the CDR3, the DNA is TGTGCCAGCAGCCCCTCGGGACAAATAGGGGGCTACACCTTC. Residues: CASSPSGQIGGYTF.

The rearrangement links TRBV14 to TRBJ2-2; D is ambiguous. This CDR3 region has 15 residues. V was clipped by 0 bases and J by 1 base, with 6 bases between them. Germline lookup yields CDR1 SGHDN and CDR2 FVKESK. The CDR3 is CASSQDLLNTGELFF. DNA of the CDR3: TGTGCCAGCAGCCAAGATCTTTTGAACACCGGGGAGCTGTTTTTT.

This clone has a handful of counts. CDR3 region: CASSPAGSANTEAFF. CDR3 DNA: TGCGCCAGCAGCCCCGCGGGCAGTGCCAACACTGAAGCTTTCTTT. The chain carries TRBV5-1 and TRBJ1-1; D not certain. V dropped 4 bases and J dropped 2 bases, with 15 bases sitting between them. The CDR3 extends over 15 amino acids. Looked up from germline, CDR1 is SGHRS and CDR2 is YFSETQ. Using reference TRBV5-1 and TRBJ1-1 for the parts outside the CDR3, the full variable domain is KAGVTQTPRYLIKTRGQQVTLSCSPISGHRSVSWYQQTPGQGLQFLFEYFSETQRNKGNFPGRFSGRQFSNSRSEMNVSTLELGDSALYLCASSPAGSANTEAFFGQGTRLTVV.

The chain uses TRBV5-4 and TRBJ1-2; TRBD1 matches 7 bases. This CDR3 comprises 15 residues. Germline-derived CDR1 and CDR2 are SGHNT and YYREEE (reference sequence). V lost 4 bases, J lost 3 bases, and 9 bases stayed unmatched. In DNA form, the CDR3 reads TGTGCCAGCAGCGTTGACAGGGACTTAGACTATGGCTACACCTTC. Translating gives CASSVDRDLDYGYTF.

The table lists this clone with a few counts. The CDR3: CASGLDGTQNEKLFF. The CDR3 DNA follows: TGTGCTAGTGGTTTGGACGGGACACAGAATGAAAAACTGTTTTTT. This rearrangement joins TRBV12-5 to TRBJ1-4, with D possibly being TRBD1 (6 bases). Trimming shortened V by 1 base and J by 5 bases, and 11 bases separated the two germline ends. Germline values: CDR1 LGHNT, CDR2 FRNRAP. This CDR3 region has 15 residues. The full variable domain, with the rest looked up from reference TRBV12-5 and TRBJ1-4, is DARVTQTPRHKVTEMGQEVTMRCQPILGHNTVFWYRQTMMQGLELLAYFRNRAPLDDSGMPKDRFSAEMPDATLATLKIQPSEPRDSAVYFCASGLDGTQNEKLFFGSGTQLSVL.

The rearrangement joins TRBV6-6 to TRBJ2-3; D is unresolved. Germline CDR1 MNHNY, CDR2 SVGAGI (reference sequence). The CDR3 covers 12 residues. V was trimmed by 4 bases and J by 2 bases, leaving 4 bases between them. CDR3 DNA: TGTGCCAGCAGTTCTTCCACAGATACGCAGTATTTT. Translation: CASSSSTDTQYF.

The V call is TRBV28, the J call TRBJ2-5, with D maybe TRBD1 (5 bases). The CDR3 is made up of 14 amino acids. The germline gives CDR1 MDHEN, CDR2 SYDVKM. The V end lost 8 bases, the J end lost 2 bases, and 15 bases lay between the germline ends. The CDR3, as DNA: TGTGCCAGCCGTGGGTCCAGGGCACAAGAGACCCAGTACTTC. Protein product: CASRGSRAQETQYF.

The V gene is TRBV2, the J gene TRBJ2-7, with TRBD1 matching over 9 bases. This CDR3 is built from 14 residues. The junction had 9 bases not matched to a gene; V was cut back by 6 bases and J by 6 bases. The germline gives CDR1 SNHLY, CDR2 FYNNEI. The CDR3 loop reads CASSAGTGYFEQYF. The CDR3 coding sequence is TGTGCCAGCAGCGCAGGGACAGGGTATTTCGAGCAGTACTTC.

The chain combines TRBV28 with TRBJ2-3, with TRBD1 matching 9 bases. The junction had 8 bases not matched to a gene; V was cut back by 7 bases and J by 3 bases. The germline CDR1 and CDR2 sequences are MDHEN and SYDVKM. The CDR3 sequence is 15 residues long. Here the CDR3 DNA reads TGTGCCAGCATCCCCACAGACAGGGGGACAGATACGCAGTATTTT. Translation gives CASIPTDRGTDTQYF.

This clone occurred a few times. V and J are TRBV10-1 and TRBJ1-1; 10 nucleotides match TRBD1. After removal of 6 bases from V and 3 bases from J, the junction contained 10 bases not matched to a gene. The germline V gene encodes CDR1 WNHNN and CDR2 SYGVQD (reference sequence). The CDR3 extends over 16 amino acids. CDR3 loop: CASSYRRDRGHTEAFF. CDR3 sequence (DNA): TGCGCCAGCAGCTACCGCCGTGACAGGGGGCACACTGAAGCTTTCTTT.

The chain carries TRBV5-1 and TRBJ2-3; TRBD2 matches 7 bases. The CDR3 is 16 residues long. Germline-derived CDR1 and CDR2 are SGHRS and YFSETQ. Germline trimming cut 0 bases from V and 5 bases from J; bases unmatched to any gene: 9. Written as DNA, the CDR3 is TGCGCCAGCAGCTTGGCCGGGGCGGGAGCCGTAGATACGCAGTATTTT. This codes for CASSLAGAGAVDTQYF.

The chain joins TRBV4-3 to TRBJ2-3; tentative D call: TRBD2 (5 bases). Germline CDR1 is LGHNA and CDR2 is YSLEER. CDR3 length: 14 residues. V lost 4 bases to trimming and J lost 3 bases, with 11 bases between them. The CDR3 sequence is CASSLSVGTDTQYF. The CDR3 nucleotides are TGCGCCAGCAGCCTTAGCGTGGGGACAGATACGCAGTATTTT.

The chain's CDR3 is CASSYSDRDGYTF. CDR3 nucleotides: TGTGCCAGCAGTTACTCGGACAGGGACGGCTACACCTTC. V gene TRBV6-5 combines with J gene TRBJ1-2; 8 bases match TRBD1. Germline CDR1 reads MNHEY; CDR2 reads SVGAGI. CDR3 size: 13 residues. V lost 0 bases, J lost 8 bases, and 2 bases stayed unmatched.

The sample holds many counts of this clone. The rearrangement joins TRBV6-2 or TRBV6-3 to TRBJ2-7; D ambiguous. There are 12 residues in the CDR3. The V end lost 3 bases, the J end lost 5 bases, and 8 bases lay between the germline ends. Germline V gene data show CDR1 as MNHEY and CDR2 as SVGEGT. This chain's CDR3 is CASSYPHDEQYF. For the CDR3, the DNA is TGTGCCAGCAGTTATCCCCATGACGAGCAGTACTTC.

The chain recombines TRBV28 with TRBJ1-2; TRBD1 agrees at 9 bases. This CDR3 is built from 14 residues. The germline CDR1 and CDR2 sequences are MDHEN and SYDVKM. The V and J ends lost 4 bases and 8 bases, in that order; junction bases with no gene match: 8. CDR3 residues: CASSSGTGRWGYTF. The CDR3 DNA reads TGTGCCAGCAGTTCCGGGACAGGGCGGTGGGGCTACACCTTC.